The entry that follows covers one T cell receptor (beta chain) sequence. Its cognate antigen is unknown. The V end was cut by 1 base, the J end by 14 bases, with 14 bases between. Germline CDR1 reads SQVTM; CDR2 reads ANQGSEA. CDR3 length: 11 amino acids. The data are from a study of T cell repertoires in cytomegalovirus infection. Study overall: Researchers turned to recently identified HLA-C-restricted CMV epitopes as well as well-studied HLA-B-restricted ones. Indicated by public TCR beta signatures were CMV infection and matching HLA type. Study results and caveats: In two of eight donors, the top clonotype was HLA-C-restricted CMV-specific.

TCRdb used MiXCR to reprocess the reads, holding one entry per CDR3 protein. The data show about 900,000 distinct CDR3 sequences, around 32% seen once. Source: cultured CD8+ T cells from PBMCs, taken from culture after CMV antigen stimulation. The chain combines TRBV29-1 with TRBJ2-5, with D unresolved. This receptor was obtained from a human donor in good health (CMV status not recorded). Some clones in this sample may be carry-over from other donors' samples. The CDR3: CSVEVGPPVYF. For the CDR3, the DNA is TGCAGCGTTGAAGTAGGGCCGCCCGTTTACTTC.